The clone carrying this TCR beta chain was recorded at least ten times. What it recognizes is unknown. The data originate from a study of T cells in Graves' hyperthyroidism and ophthalmopathy. In the study overall: Peripheral blood draws took place at initial diagnosis, ahead of any treatment.

RNA transcripts provided the source from which TCR beta CDR3 regions were amplified. HTBI primers were used for first-round RT-PCR of the TCR CDR3. TCRdb re-called the multiplex PCR reads through MiXCR, storing one row per CDR3 protein. The top ten hold 40% of the sample, which has around 370,000 distinct CDR3 sequences, around a sixth seen once. General observations from the study: Before onset, by a median of around six months, the model predicted ophthalmopathy.

The germline CDR1 and CDR2 sequences are MNHEY and SMNVEV (reference sequence). Between the trimmed V and J ends, which lost 6 bases and 6 bases, there was a span of 15 bases. The CDR3 covers 13 residues. A Clinical Activity Score of at least 3, a NOSPECS grade of at least 4 and a duration under 3 months were recorded in the ophthalmopathy patients. The PBMCs studied were ones that came from 8.5 to 10 ml fresh peripheral blood. V is TRBV27 and J is TRBJ2-7; maybe TRBD2 (5 bases). The sequencing input was blood. The sequence derives from a man aged 18 to 29 with Graves' ophthalmopathy. The CDR3: CASSQSGVGEQYF. DNA for the CDR3: TGTGCCAGCAGCCAATCCGGGGTGGGCGAGCAGTACTTC.